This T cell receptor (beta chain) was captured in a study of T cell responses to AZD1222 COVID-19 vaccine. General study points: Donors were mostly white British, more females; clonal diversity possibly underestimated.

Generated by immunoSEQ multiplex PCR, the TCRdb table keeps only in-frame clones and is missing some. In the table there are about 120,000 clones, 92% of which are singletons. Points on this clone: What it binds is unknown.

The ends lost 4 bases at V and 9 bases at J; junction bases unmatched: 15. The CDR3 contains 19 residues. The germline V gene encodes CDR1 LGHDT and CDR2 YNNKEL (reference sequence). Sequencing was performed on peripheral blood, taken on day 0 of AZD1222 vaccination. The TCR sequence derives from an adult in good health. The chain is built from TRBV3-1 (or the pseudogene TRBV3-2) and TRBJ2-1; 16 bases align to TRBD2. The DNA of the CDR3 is TGTGCCAGCAGCCCTTCCTACGTCGGGACTAGCGGGAGGGTTGTTGAGCAGTTCTTC. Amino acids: CASSPSYVGTSGRVVEQFF.